The rows below give T cell receptor beta chains drawn from one sample of a study of T cell repertoires in cytomegalovirus infection. What these receptors recognize is not known. One entry per CDR3 protein, called by TCRdb with MiXCR from the reads. This table holds about 78,000 distinct CDR3 sequences, roughly 39% found once. Sample: CD8+ T cells from cultured PBMCs, taken from culture after CMV antigen stimulation. These receptors came from a human donor in good health (CMV status not recorded). Some clones in this sample may be carry-over from other donors' samples. The CDR3 runs from the conserved cysteine through the conserved F or W. A D gene is named only where the DNA matches it firmly. Rows give clone size only sometimes, using once, few, many, or a class for an expanded clone.

J: TRBJ1-5
D: TRBD1
V: TRBV15
size: few
CDR3: CATSRDRGPNQPQHF
DNA: TGTGCCACCAGCAGAGATAGGGGGCCCAATCAGCCCCAGCATTTT

J: TRBJ2-1
D: TRBD2
V: TRBV7-9
size: many
CDR3: CASSWGLAVEQFF
DNA: TGTGCCAGCAGCTGGGGACTAGCGGTTGAGCAGTTCTTC

J: TRBJ2-1
D: TRBD2
V: TRBV29-1
size: -
CDR3: CSVETSGGFSSYNEQFF
DNA: TGCAGCGTTGAGACTAGCGGGGGGTTCAGCTCCTACAATGAGCAGTTCTTC

J: TRBJ2-3
D: -
V: TRBV12-3/TRBV12-4
size: few
CDR3: CASMRWGTTDTQYF
DNA: TGTGCCAGCATGCGATGGGGAACCACAGATACGCAGTATTTT

J: TRBJ2-7
D: TRBD2
V: TRBV27
size: few
CDR3: CASSLRGGPTYEQYF
DNA: TGTGCCAGCAGTTTACGCGGGGGGCCGACCTACGAGCAGTACTTC

J: TRBJ1-1
D: TRBD1
V: TRBV7-6
size: -
CDR3: CASSLTADPQGVGTEAFF
DNA: TGTGCCAGCAGCTTAACCGCCGACCCCCAGGGGGTTGGCACTGAAGCTTTCTTT

J: TRBJ2-7
D: -
V: TRBV11-2
size: few
CDR3: CASSFLRNEQYF
DNA: TGTGCCAGCAGCTTTTTGAGGAACGAGCAGTACTTC

J: TRBJ2-1
D: TRBD2
V: TRBV20-1
size: few
CDR3: CSAMSGASSYNEQFF
DNA: TGCAGTGCTATGAGCGGGGCCAGCTCCTACAATGAGCAGTTCTTC

J: TRBJ2-1
D: TRBD2
V: TRBV4-1
size: -
CDR3: CASSYALPAGDNEQFF
DNA: TGCGCCAGCAGCTATGCCCTCCCAGCGGGGGACAATGAGCAGTTCTTC

J: TRBJ2-4
D: TRBD1
V: TRBV5-1
size: -
CDR3: CASSLRTGEAKNIQYF
DNA: TGCGCCAGCAGCTTACGGACAGGAGAAGCCAAAAACATTCAGTACTTC

J: TRBJ1-5
D: -
V: TRBV19
size: -
CDR3: CASNHLSNQPQHF
DNA: TGTGCCAGCAACCATTTAAGCAATCAGCCCCAGCATTTT

J: TRBJ2-1
D: -
V: TRBV4-1
size: few
CDR3: CASSHPSNEQFF
DNA: TGCGCCAGCAGCCACCCTAGCAATGAGCAGTTCTTC

J: TRBJ1-1
D: -
V: TRBV19
size: few
CDR3: CASSIDWTSVGRTEAFF
DNA: TGTGCCAGTAGTATAGACTGGACCTCTGTGGGGAGGACTGAAGCTTTCTTT

J: TRBJ2-2
D: TRBD1
V: TRBV7-6
size: few
CDR3: CASSSPRDRGTGELFF
DNA: TGTGCCAGCAGCTCCCCCCGGGACAGAGGCACCGGGGAGCTGTTTTTT

J: TRBJ1-1
D: -
V: TRBV7-6
size: -
CDR3: CASSLAPEANTEAFF
DNA: TGTGCCAGCAGCTTAGCTCCCGAAGCGAACACTGAAGCTTTCTTT

J: TRBJ1-6
D: -
V: TRBV4-3
size: -
CDR3: CASSQDPNSPLHF
DNA: TGCGCCAGCAGCCAAGACCCGAATTCACCCCTCCACTTT

J: TRBJ2-7
D: TRBD1
V: TRBV5-5
size: few
CDR3: CASSPGTVTEQYF
DNA: TGTGCCAGCAGCCCCGGGACAGTAACCGAGCAGTACTTC

J: TRBJ2-6
D: -
V: TRBV6-1
size: -
CDR3: CASTRAKDNSGANVLTF
DNA: TGTGCCAGCACCCGCGCGAAGGACAACTCTGGGGCCAACGTCCTGACTTTC

J: TRBJ2-1
D: TRBD2
V: TRBV7-2
size: -
CDR3: CASSFGLAGIEQFF
DNA: TGTGCCAGCAGCTTCGGTCTAGCGGGGATTGAGCAGTTCTTC

J: TRBJ2-2
D: -
V: TRBV6-6
size: -
CDR3: CASSYSSNTGELFF
DNA: TGTGCCAGCAGTTACTCATCTAACACCGGGGAGCTGTTTTTT

J: TRBJ2-1
D: TRBD2
V: TRBV4-3
size: -
CDR3: CASSPGRGLAGVHNEQFF
DNA: TGCGCCAGCAGCCCCGGCCGGGGTCTAGCGGGGGTCCACAATGAGCAGTTCTTC

J: TRBJ1-1
D: -
V: TRBV6-2/TRBV6-3
size: -
CDR3: CASSFYTEAFF
DNA: TGTGCCAGCAGTTTCTACACTGAAGCTTTCTTT

J: TRBJ1-5
D: -
V: TRBV6-5
size: few
CDR3: CASGGSNQPQHF
DNA: TGTGCCAGCGGCGGATCCAATCAGCCCCAGCATTTT

J: TRBJ2-4
D: -
V: TRBV6-2/TRBV6-3
size: few
CDR3: CASSYSIERNIQYF
DNA: TGTGCCAGCAGTTACTCGATAGAGCGGAACATTCAGTACTTC

J: TRBJ2-5
D: TRBD2
V: TRBV7-6
size: -
CDR3: CASSFASGGIGETQYF
DNA: TGTGCTAGCAGCTTTGCTAGCGGGGGGATAGGAGAGACCCAGTACTTC

J: TRBJ2-7
D: -
V: TRBV12-3/TRBV12-4
size: -
CDR3: CASSLGLASYEQYF
DNA: TGTGCCAGCAGTTTAGGACTGGCCTCCTACGAGCAGTACTTC

J: TRBJ2-5
D: TRBD1
V: TRBV5-1
size: -
CDR3: CASSLGRDRTETQYF
DNA: TGCGCCAGCAGCTTGGGCCGGGACAGGACAGAGACCCAGTACTTC

J: TRBJ1-4
D: TRBD1
V: TRBV11-2
size: -
CDR3: CASSLDRQGVETEKLFF
DNA: TGTGCCAGCAGCTTAGATCGACAGGGGGTAGAAACGGAAAAACTGTTTTTT

J: TRBJ1-4
D: -
V: TRBV7-6
size: -
CDR3: CASSLASLGLTNEKLFF
DNA: TGTGCCAGCAGCTTAGCGTCCCTGGGATTAACTAATGAAAAACTGTTTTTT

J: TRBJ1-2
D: -
V: TRBV28
size: -
CDR3: CASSLWEGNLASYTF
DNA: TGTGCCAGCAGTTTATGGGAGGGGAACCTGGCGAGTTACACCTTC

J: TRBJ2-1
D: TRBD2
V: TRBV4-3
size: -
CDR3: CASSQDWPSGGPEQFF
DNA: TGCGCCAGCAGCCAAGATTGGCCTAGCGGGGGACCTGAGCAGTTCTTC

J: TRBJ2-2
D: -
V: TRBV7-2
size: -
CDR3: CASSNDRTGELFF
DNA: TGTGCCAGCAGCAATGACAGGACCGGGGAGCTGTTTTTT

J: TRBJ1-2
D: -
V: TRBV10-3
size: -
CDR3: CAITGQPDGNYGYTF
DNA: TGTGCCATCACCGGCCAACCTGACGGAAACTATGGCTACACCTTC

J: TRBJ2-1
D: -
V: TRBV7-6
size: few
CDR3: CASSSTAGNNEQFF
DNA: TGTGCTAGCAGCAGCACAGCTGGCAACAATGAGCAGTTCTTC

J: TRBJ1-1
D: TRBD1
V: TRBV7-4
size: once
CDR3: CASSYRGPNTEAFF
DNA: TGTGCCAGCAGCTACAGGGGGCCGAACACTGAAGCTTTCTTT

J: TRBJ1-1
D: -
V: TRBV6-2/TRBV6-3
size: -
CDR3: CASSYIGGHRTEAFF
DNA: TGTGCCAGCAGTTACATCGGGGGCCATAGGACTGAAGCTTTCTTT

J: TRBJ1-1
D: -
V: TRBV27
size: once
CDR3: CASRTAGPRTEAFF
DNA: TGTGCCAGCAGGACGGCAGGACCCCGCACTGAAGCTTTCTTT

J: TRBJ2-2
D: -
V: TRBV9
size: -
CDR3: CASGTDNTGELFF
DNA: TGTGCCAGCGGGACGGACAACACCGGGGAGCTGTTTTTT

J: TRBJ2-7
D: -
V: TRBV6-1
size: -
CDR3: CASAEGAAYSYEQYF
DNA: TGTGCCAGCGCGGAAGGGGCTGCCTACTCCTACGAGCAGTACTTC

J: TRBJ1-1
D: -
V: TRBV12-3/TRBV12-4
size: -
CDR3: CASSSWDSSQGTEAFF
DNA: TGTGCCAGCAGTTCGTGGGACTCCTCCCAGGGGACTGAAGCTTTCTTT

J: TRBJ1-5
D: -
V: TRBV12-3/TRBV12-4
size: few
CDR3: CASSRQRNQPQHF
DNA: TGTGCCAGCAGTCGACAGCGCAATCAGCCCCAGCATTTT

J: TRBJ2-1
D: -
V: TRBV4-3
size: -
CDR3: CASSQDQGLNNEQFF
DNA: TGCGCCAGCAGCCAAGATCAGGGGTTGAACAATGAGCAGTTCTTC

J: TRBJ1-2
D: -
V: TRBV6-2/TRBV6-3
size: few
CDR3: CASSYQGRNYGYTF
DNA: TGTGCCAGCAGTTATCAAGGCAGGAACTATGGCTACACCTTC

J: TRBJ2-2
D: -
V: TRBV10-3
size: -
CDR3: CATSGTENTGELFF
DNA: TGTGCCACGTCCGGGACGGAAAACACCGGGGAGCTGTTTTTT

J: TRBJ2-7
D: -
V: TRBV12-3/TRBV12-4
size: -
CDR3: CASSLARGTYEQYF
DNA: TGTGCCAGCAGTTTAGCGCGGGGAACCTACGAGCAGTACTTC

J: TRBJ2-2
D: -
V: TRBV7-6
size: -
CDR3: CASSLPSFGDGELFF
DNA: TGTGCCAGCAGCTTACCTTCCTTCGGAGACGGGGAGCTGTTTTTT

J: TRBJ2-1
D: TRBD2
V: TRBV6-6
size: few
CDR3: CASSPSGGAYNEQFF
DNA: TGTGCCAGCAGCCCTAGCGGGGGGGCCTACAATGAGCAGTTCTTC

J: TRBJ1-1
D: TRBD1
V: TRBV15
size: few
CDR3: CATSTGQGNTEAFF
DNA: TGTGCCACCAGCACGGGACAGGGCAACACTGAAGCTTTCTTT

J: TRBJ2-1
D: TRBD1
V: TRBV7-6
size: -
CDR3: CASSPQGSSYNEQFF
DNA: TGTGCCAGCAGCCCACAGGGGTCCAGCTACAATGAGCAGTTCTTC

J: TRBJ2-3
D: -
V: TRBV19
size: once
CDR3: CASSIRQHTDTQYF
DNA: TGTGCCAGTAGTATTAGGCAGCACACAGATACGCAGTATTTT

J: TRBJ1-6
D: -
V: TRBV27
size: -
CDR3: CASRTGTDYNSPLHF
DNA: TGTGCCAGCAGGACCGGGACGGACTATAATTCACCCCTCCACTTT

J: TRBJ1-1
D: -
V: TRBV7-9
size: -
CDR3: CASSLTGATEAFF
DNA: TGTGCCAGCAGCCTTACAGGAGCCACTGAAGCTTTCTTT

J: TRBJ1-2
D: TRBD1
V: TRBV7-9
size: many
CDR3: CASSLSTGTGGLNYGYTF
DNA: TGTGCCAGCAGCTTATCTACCGGGACAGGGGGATTAAACTATGGCTACACCTTC

J: TRBJ2-5
D: -
V: TRBV7-9
size: -
CDR3: CASSLAGLGAPQETQYF
DNA: TGTGCCAGCAGCTTAGCGGGTCTCGGGGCACCCCAAGAGACCCAGTACTTC

J: TRBJ1-5
D: -
V: TRBV19
size: -
CDR3: CASSIGYSNQPQHF
DNA: TGTGCCAGTAGTATAGGGTATAGCAATCAGCCCCAGCATTTT